This T cell receptor (beta chain) was profiled in a study of T cells after yellow fever vaccination. Overall study: Libraries from low-cell-number fractions were prepared with the SMART-Seq v4 Ultra Low Input RNA kit. Study results and limitations: Shared CD4/CD8 clonotypes were a small share, likely from convergent recombination. Though weaker, the secondary response peaked faster, on day 5 versus 15.

The table lists this clonotype with a few counts. Its antigen is not known. TCRdb passed the 5' RACE reads through MiXCR, listing each CDR3 protein once. The sample consists of 250,000 to 400,000 distinct CDR3 sequences, 4% to 5.5% of them appearing once. V lost 3 bases to trimming and J lost 3 bases, with 9 bases between them. The CDR3 loop spans 14 amino acids. Germline V gives CDR1 MNHNS, CDR2 SASEGT. Sequenced material: PBMCs, taken 15 days after the yellow fever booster vaccination. The TCR was taken from a man younger than 30 who received the YFV17D yellow fever vaccine. The chain couples TRBV6-1 to TRBJ1-5; the D is unclear. The CDR3 sequence: CASSDGVFNQPQHF. CDR3 nucleotides: TGTGCCAGCAGTGATGGGGTGTTCAATCAGCCCCAGCATTTT.